Shown below are 12 T cell receptor beta chains from a single sample sequenced in a study of metastatic and nonmetastatic thyroid tumors. TCRdb ran MiXCR on the PCR reads. The sample consists of about 41,000 clones, 11% of them appearing once. Among the patients, none had received any treatment before thyroid surgery. Sequencing was done on a sample of blood. The receptors here all came from a female donor with papillary thyroid cancer or a benign thyroid nodule (not recorded which). Some clones in this sample may be carry-over from other donors' samples.

As for this clone: Compared with germline, one end of the junction differs, possibly owing to a read error. Other DNA sequences from this sample encode an identical CDR3 as well. The chain links TRBV6-1 to TRBJ1-1; a possible D gene is TRBD1 (5 bases). The CDR3 is 17 amino acids. CDR1 MNHNS and CDR2 SASEGT come from the germline V gene. The CDR3 here is CASRQDRPSGGGTEAFF. CDR3 DNA sequence: TGTGCCAGCAGACAAGACCGTCCCTCCGGGGGAGGTACTGAAGCCTTCTTT.

There are many counts of this clone. Other DNA sequences in the same sample also yield this CDR3. This chain uses TRBV24-1 with TRBJ2-1; unclear D gene. V shed 7 bases and J shed 2 bases, with 11 bases lying between them. The germline CDR1 and CDR2 sequences are KGHDR and SFDVKD. The CDR3 extends over 14 amino acids. Here the CDR3 reads CATSDEWPYNEQFF. The DNA of the CDR3 is TGTGCCACCAGCGACGAGTGGCCCTACAATGAGCAGTTCTTC.

This clone was detected ten times or more. The chain's CDR3 is CASSDDRVNYYEQYF. The CDR3 nucleotides read TGTGCCAGCAGCGATGACAGGGTAAATTACTACGAGCAGTACTTC. The rearrangement links TRBV6-1 to TRBJ2-7; 7 bases fit TRBD1. The CDR3 is 15 residues long. The germline CDR1 and CDR2 sequences are MNHNS and SASEGT. V was pared by 6 bases and J by 3 bases, with 11 bases of the junction left unmatched.

The CDR3 bases are TGTGCCAGCAGGCCCGTCGGGGGGGGCTACAATGAGCAGTTCTTC. As protein: CASRPVGGGYNEQFF. The V call is TRBV14, the J call TRBJ2-1; 8 nucleotides align to TRBD2. V was pared by 6 bases and J by 3 bases, with 7 bases of the junction left unmatched. The CDR3 has 15 residues. CDR1 SGHDN and CDR2 FVKESK come from the germline V gene.

There are many counts of this clone. This rearrangement joins TRBV18 to TRBJ2-3; D is undetermined. V was cut by 5 bases and J by 0 bases, with 6 bases left in between. The CDR3 extends over 13 amino acids. Germline CDR1 and CDR2: KGHSH and LQKENI. DNA for the CDR3: TGTGCCAGCTCATCTTCTAGCACAGATACGCAGTATTTT. This sequence encodes CASSSSSTDTQYF.

This clone was seen repeatedly, ten times or more. V gene TRBV19 combines with J gene TRBJ1-1; D remains unclear. Trimming pared 7 bases from V and 7 bases from J, leaving 13 bases between. Germline lookup yields CDR1 LNHDA and CDR2 SQIVND (reference sequence). The CDR3 has 12 residues. CDR3 in amino acids: CASTSSSLEAFF. CDR3 nucleotides: TGTGCCAGTACAAGTTCGTCACTTGAAGCTTTCTTT.

This clone has at least ten counts. This chain uses TRBV7-9 with TRBJ2-7, with a tentative D call TRBD2 (6 bases). The CDR3 sequence is 13 residues long. From germline, CDR1 is SEHNR and CDR2 FQNEAQ (reference sequence). Trimming shortened V by 0 bases and J by 4 bases, and 7 bases separated the two germline ends. CDR3 region: CASSLARGYEQYF. For the CDR3, the DNA is TGTGCCAGCAGCTTAGCGCGGGGTTACGAGCAGTACTTC. Full variable domain (remainder filled in from reference TRBV7-9 and TRBJ2-7): DTGVSQNPRHKITKRGQNVTFRCDPISEHNRLYWYRQTLGQGPEFLTYFQNEAQLEKSRLLSDRFSAERPKGSFSTLEIQRTEQGDSAMYLCASSLARGYEQYFGPGTRLTVT.

This clone was seen only a few times. The genes are TRBV10-1 and TRBJ2-2; 8 positions agree with TRBD2. Germline V CDR1 and CDR2: WNHNN, SYGVQD (reference sequence). This CDR3 contains 17 residues. Trimming at V came to 8 bases and at J to 1 base, leaving 12 bases not matched to a gene. The CDR3 DNA follows: TGCGCCAGCGGGGATAGCGGGATTAATAGGAACACCGGGGAGCTGTTTTTT. Encoded protein: CASGDSGINRNTGELFF.

The chain has TRBV14 and TRBJ2-5; either TRBD1 or TRBD2 may fit D (6 bases each). V lost 4 bases to trimming and J lost 4 bases, with 13 bases between them. The CDR3 runs to 14 residues. CDR1 and CDR2 (germline): SGHDN, FVKESK. The CDR3 bases are TGTGCCAGCAGCCGGGGGGCAGGGCGAGAGACCCAGTACTTC. Translating gives CASSRGAGRETQYF. Drawing the rest from reference TRBV14 and TRBJ2-5, the complete variable domain is EAGVTQFPSHSVIEKGQTVTLRCDPISGHDNLYWYRRVMGKEIKFLLHFVKESKQDESGMPNNRFLAERTGGTYSTLKVQPAELEDSGVYFCASSRGAGRETQYFGPGTRLLVL.

This clone was counted between two and nine times. V is TRBV28 and J is TRBJ1-2; D perhaps matches TRBD1 (6 bases). V shed 7 bases and J shed 4 bases, with 13 bases lying between them. CDR1 is MDHEN and CDR2 is SYDVKM in the germline V gene. The CDR3 spans 13 residues. The CDR3 DNA reads TGTGCCAGCATCAACAGGGTTATCTATGGCTACACCTTC. Residues: CASINRVIYGYTF.

This clone showed up many times. V is TRBV24-1 and J is TRBJ2-3; D remains ambiguous. This CDR3 is built from 13 residues. Germline CDR1 and CDR2: KGHDR and SFDVKD. V was clipped by 6 bases and J by 2 bases, with 8 bases between them. DNA of the CDR3: TGTGCCACCAGTTCGGGCCCCACAGATACGCAGTATTTT. Amino acid sequence: CATSSGPTDTQYF.

About this clone: A much bigger clone sits one base away, suggesting this may be a read error. This CDR3 is CASSEVPPGVDTQYF. The CDR3 DNA reads TGTGCCAGCAGTGAAGTCCCCCCCGGCGTAGATACGCAGTATTTT. The V and J genes are TRBV2 and TRBJ2-3; unclear D gene. Germline V gene sequence: CDR1 SNHLY, CDR2 FYNNEI. CDR3 length equals 15 residues. V was pared by 1 base and J by 5 bases, with 13 bases between.